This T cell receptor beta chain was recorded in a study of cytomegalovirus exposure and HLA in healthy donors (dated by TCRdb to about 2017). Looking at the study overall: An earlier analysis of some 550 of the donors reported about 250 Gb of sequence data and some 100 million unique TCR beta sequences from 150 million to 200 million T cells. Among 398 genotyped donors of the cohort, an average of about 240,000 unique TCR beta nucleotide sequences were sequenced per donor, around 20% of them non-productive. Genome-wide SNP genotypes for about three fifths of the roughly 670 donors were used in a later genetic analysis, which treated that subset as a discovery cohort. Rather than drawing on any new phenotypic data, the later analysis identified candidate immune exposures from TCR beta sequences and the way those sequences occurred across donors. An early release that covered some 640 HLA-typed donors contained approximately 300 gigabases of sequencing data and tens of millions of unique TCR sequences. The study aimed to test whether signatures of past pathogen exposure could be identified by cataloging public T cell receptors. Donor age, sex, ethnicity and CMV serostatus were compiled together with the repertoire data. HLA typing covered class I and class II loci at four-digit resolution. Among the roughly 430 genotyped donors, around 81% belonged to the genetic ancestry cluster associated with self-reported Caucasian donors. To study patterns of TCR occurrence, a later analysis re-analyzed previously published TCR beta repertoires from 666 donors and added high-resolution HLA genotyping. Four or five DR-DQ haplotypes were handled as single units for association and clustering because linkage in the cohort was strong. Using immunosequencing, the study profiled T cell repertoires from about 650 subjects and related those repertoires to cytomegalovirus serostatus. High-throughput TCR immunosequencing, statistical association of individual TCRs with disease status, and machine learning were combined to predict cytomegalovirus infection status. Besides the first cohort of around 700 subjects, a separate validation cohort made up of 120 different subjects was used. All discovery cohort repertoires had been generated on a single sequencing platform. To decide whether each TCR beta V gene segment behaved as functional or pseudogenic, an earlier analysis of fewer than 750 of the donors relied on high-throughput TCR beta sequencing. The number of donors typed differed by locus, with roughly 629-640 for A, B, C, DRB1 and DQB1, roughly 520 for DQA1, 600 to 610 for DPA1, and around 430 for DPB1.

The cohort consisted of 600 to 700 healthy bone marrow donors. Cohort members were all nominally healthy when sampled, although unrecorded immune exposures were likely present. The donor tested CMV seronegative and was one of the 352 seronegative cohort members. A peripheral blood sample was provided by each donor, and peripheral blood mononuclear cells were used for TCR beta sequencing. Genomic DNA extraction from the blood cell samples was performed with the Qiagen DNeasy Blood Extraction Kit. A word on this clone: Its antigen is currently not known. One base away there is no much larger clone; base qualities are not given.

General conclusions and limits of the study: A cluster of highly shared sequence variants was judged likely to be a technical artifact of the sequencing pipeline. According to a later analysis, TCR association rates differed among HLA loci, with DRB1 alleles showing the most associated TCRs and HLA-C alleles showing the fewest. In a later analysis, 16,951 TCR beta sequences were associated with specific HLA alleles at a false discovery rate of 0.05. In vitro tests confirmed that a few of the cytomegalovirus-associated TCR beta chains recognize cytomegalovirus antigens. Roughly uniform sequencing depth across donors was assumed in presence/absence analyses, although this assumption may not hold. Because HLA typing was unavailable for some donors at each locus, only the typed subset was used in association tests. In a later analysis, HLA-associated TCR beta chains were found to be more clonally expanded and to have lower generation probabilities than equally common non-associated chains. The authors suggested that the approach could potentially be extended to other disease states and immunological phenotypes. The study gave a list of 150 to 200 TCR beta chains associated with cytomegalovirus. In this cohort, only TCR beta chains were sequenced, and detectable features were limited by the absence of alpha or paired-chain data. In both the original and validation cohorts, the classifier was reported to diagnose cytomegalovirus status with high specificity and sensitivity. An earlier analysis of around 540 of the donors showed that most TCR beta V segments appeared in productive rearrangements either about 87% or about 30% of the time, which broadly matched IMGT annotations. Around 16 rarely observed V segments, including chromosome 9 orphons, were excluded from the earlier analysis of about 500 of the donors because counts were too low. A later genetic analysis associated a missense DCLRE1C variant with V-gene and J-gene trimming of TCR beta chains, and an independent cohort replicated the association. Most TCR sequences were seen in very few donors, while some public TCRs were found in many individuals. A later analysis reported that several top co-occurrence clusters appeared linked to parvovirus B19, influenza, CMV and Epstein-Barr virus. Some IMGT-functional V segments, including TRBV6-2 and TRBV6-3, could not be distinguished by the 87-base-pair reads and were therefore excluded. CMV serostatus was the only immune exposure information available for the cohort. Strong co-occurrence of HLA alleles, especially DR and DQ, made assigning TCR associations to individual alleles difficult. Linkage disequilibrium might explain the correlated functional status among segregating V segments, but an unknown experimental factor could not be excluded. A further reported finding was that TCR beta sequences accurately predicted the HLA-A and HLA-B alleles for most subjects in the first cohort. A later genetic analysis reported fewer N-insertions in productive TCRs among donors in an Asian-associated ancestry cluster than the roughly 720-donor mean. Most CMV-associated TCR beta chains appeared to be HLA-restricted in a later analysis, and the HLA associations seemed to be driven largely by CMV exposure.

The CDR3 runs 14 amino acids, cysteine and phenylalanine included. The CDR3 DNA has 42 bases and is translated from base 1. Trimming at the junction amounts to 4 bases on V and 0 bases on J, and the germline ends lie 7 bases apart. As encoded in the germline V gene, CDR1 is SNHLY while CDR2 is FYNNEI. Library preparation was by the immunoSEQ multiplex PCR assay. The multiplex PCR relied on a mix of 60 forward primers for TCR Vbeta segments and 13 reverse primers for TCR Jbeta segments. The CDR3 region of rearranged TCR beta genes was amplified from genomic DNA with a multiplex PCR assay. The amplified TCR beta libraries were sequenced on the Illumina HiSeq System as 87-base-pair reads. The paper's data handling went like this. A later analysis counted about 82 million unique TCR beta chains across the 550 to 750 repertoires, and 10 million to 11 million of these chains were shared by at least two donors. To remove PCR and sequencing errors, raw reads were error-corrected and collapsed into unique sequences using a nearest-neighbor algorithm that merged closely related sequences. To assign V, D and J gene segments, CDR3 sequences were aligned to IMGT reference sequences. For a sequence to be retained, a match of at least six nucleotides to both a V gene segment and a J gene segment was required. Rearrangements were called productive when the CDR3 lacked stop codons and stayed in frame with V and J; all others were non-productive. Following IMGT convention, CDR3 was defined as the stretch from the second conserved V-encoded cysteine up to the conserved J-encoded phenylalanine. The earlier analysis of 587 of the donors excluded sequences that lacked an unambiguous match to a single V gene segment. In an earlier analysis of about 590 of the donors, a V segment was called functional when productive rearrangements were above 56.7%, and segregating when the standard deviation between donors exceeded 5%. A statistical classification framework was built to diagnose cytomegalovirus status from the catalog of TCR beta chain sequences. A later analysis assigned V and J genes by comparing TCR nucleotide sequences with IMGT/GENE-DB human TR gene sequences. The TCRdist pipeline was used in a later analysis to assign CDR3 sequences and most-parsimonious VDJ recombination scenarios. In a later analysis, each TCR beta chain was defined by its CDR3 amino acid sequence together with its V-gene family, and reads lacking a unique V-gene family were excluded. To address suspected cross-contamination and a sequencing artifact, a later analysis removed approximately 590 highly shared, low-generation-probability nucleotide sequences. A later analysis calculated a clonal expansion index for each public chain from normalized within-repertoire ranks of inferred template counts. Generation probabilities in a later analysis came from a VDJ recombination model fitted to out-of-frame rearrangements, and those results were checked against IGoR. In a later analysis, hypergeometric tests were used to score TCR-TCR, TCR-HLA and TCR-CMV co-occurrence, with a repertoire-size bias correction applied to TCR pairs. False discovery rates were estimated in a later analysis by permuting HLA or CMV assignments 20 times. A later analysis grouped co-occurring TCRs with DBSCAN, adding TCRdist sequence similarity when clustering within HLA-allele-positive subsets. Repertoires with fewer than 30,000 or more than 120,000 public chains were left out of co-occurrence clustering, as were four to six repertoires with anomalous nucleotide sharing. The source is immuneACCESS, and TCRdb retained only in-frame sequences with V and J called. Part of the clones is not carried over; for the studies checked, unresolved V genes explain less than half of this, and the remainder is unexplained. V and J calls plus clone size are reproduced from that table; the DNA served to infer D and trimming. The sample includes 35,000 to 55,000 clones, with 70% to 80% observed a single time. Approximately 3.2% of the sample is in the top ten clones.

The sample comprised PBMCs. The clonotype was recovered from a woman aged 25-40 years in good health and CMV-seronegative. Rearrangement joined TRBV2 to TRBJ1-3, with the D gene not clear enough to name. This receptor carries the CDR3 CASSVRGSGNTIYF. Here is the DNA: TGTGCCAGCAGTGTGCGAGGCTCTGGAAACACCATATATTTT.